The 32 T cell receptor beta chains below were found in one sample sequenced in a study of OX40 agonist ivuxolimab in advanced cancers. TCRdb's copy holds only in-frame clones and misses some; the assay was immunoSEQ multiplex PCR. Altogether tens of thousands of clones are present, approximately 91% being singletons, with the ten largest covering approximately 6.9%. The sequenced sample was CD4+ or CD8+ T cells sorted from blood, obtained in a trial of the OX40 agonist ivuxolimab. These receptors came from an adult with an advanced solid tumor such as melanoma, head and neck, liver or kidney cancer.

The chain couples TRBV7-6 to TRBJ1-5; D remains ambiguous. The V and J ends lost 5 bases and 1 base respectively, with 6 bases between them. This CDR3 is 13 amino acids long. Looked up from germline, CDR1 is SGHVS and CDR2 is FNYEAQ. CDR3 nucleotide sequence: TGTGCCAGCAGCCCTTCAAGCAATCAGCCCCAGCATTTT. It yields the protein CASSPSSNQPQHF.

CDR3 nucleotide sequence: TGTGCCATCTTACCGGCTAACAGGGAGGACTACACCTTC. Protein product: CAILPANREDYTF. The chain is built from TRBV28 and TRBJ1-2; tentatively, D is TRBD1 (6 bases). This CDR3 is built from 13 residues. The V end was cut by 10 bases, the J end by 10 bases, with 22 bases between. From germline, CDR1 is MDHEN and CDR2 SYDVKM.

The rearrangement links TRBV6-5 to TRBJ2-1, with 8 bases that match TRBD2. Germline loops: CDR1 MNHEY, CDR2 SVGAGI. Unmatched junction bases numbered 5, after V lost 3 bases and J lost 7 bases. The CDR3 has 14 residues. The DNA for the CDR3 is TGTGCCAGCAGTTATGAGGGACTAGTGAATGAGCAGTTCTTC. Amino acid sequence: CASSYEGLVNEQFF.

The chain has TRBV11-2 and TRBJ1-3; unclear D gene. Germline V gene lookup returns CDR1 SGHAT and CDR2 FQNNGV. This CDR3 has 15 amino acids. Trimming took off 6 bases at V and 0 bases at J, with 12 bases between the two ends. CDR3 loop: CASSPQQTSGNTIYF. Written as DNA, the CDR3 is TGTGCCAGCAGTCCCCAACAGACCTCTGGAAACACCATATATTTT.

This clone was picked up one time. The chain has TRBV5-1 and TRBJ2-2; D may be TRBD1 (5 bases). Looked up from germline, CDR1 is SGHRS and CDR2 is YFSETQ. Deletions cut 0 bases from V and 4 bases from J, with 19 bases between. The CDR3 length is 18 residues. CDR3 nucleotide sequence: TGCGCCAGCAGCTTGGGGGGCGGCTCTTCTAGGATCACCGGGGAGCTGTTTTTT. This translates into CASSLGGGSSRITGELFF. Complete variable domain (other parts from reference TRBV5-1 and TRBJ2-2): KAGVTQTPRYLIKTRGQQVTLSCSPISGHRSVSWYQQTPGQGLQFLFEYFSETQRNKGNFPGRFSGRQFSNSRSEMNVSTLELGDSALYLCASSLGGGSSRITGELFFGEGSRLTVL.

The gene calls are TRBV29-1 and TRBJ1-5; D gene unclear. Germline V gene data show CDR1 as SQVTM and CDR2 as ANQGSEA. V shed 1 base and J shed 1 base, with 5 bases lying between them. CDR3 length: 13 amino acids. CDR3 amino acids: CSVEVGSNQPQHF. The CDR3 DNA reads as TGCAGCGTTGAAGTCGGCAGCAATCAGCCCCAGCATTTT.

V is TRBV7-9 and J is TRBJ2-7; 7 bases align to TRBD2. V lost 6 bases, J lost 2 bases, and 10 bases stayed unmatched. Germline CDR1 is SEHNR and CDR2 is FQNEAQ (reference sequence). The CDR3 extends over 15 amino acids. CDR3 sequence (DNA): TGTGCCAGCAGAGCCCCAACTAGCGCCACCTACGAGCAGTACTTC. As protein: CASRAPTSATYEQYF.

This clone was recorded only once. The rearrangement uses TRBV9 and TRBJ1-3; D call uncertain. This CDR3 has 15 amino acids. The V gene lost 0 bases and the J gene lost 3 bases, with 10 bases spanning the gap. Germline lookup yields CDR1 SGDLS and CDR2 YYNGEE. CDR3 DNA: TGTGCCAGCAGCGTAGCTGGGCAGGTTGGAAACACCATATATTTT. This gives the protein CASSVAGQVGNTIYF.

The chain's CDR3 is CASSVGAEGAFATDQYF. The CDR3, as DNA: TGTGCCAGCAGCGTAGGTGCGGAGGGGGCGTTTGCCACGGACCAGTACTTC. This chain uses TRBV9 with TRBJ2-7; D may be TRBD1 (7 bases). Germline lookup yields CDR1 SGDLS and CDR2 YYNGEE. Trimming removed 0 bases at V and 10 bases at J, with 26 bases between. The CDR3 is made up of 17 amino acids.

DNA of the CDR3: TGTGCCAGCACGGAAAACAATGGAAACACCATATATTTT. Protein: CASTENNGNTIYF. This rearrangement joins TRBV6-1 to TRBJ1-3; D not certain. The CDR3 runs 13 residues. Between the trimmed V and J ends, which lost 7 bases and 3 bases, there was a span of 10 bases. Germline V gene sequence: CDR1 MNHNS, CDR2 SASEGT.

The chain is built from TRBV5-1 and TRBJ2-7; D remains unclear. CDR3 length equals 12 residues. The V gene's germline CDR1 is SGHRS and CDR2 YFSETQ. The V end was cut by 3 bases, the J end by 3 bases, with 7 bases between. CDR3 bases: TGCGCCAGCAGCTCCAGACACTACGAGCAGTACTTC. Protein: CASSSRHYEQYF.

The chain links TRBV28 to TRBJ2-5, with D possibly TRBD1 on 6 matching bases. CDR1 MDHEN and CDR2 SYDVKM come from the germline V gene. The CDR3 totals 12 residues. With 8 bases removed from V and 5 bases from J, the gap between germline ends came to 12 bases. CDR3 sequence reads: CASVGTGETQYF. The CDR3 nucleotides are TGTGCCAGCGTTGGCACAGGGGAGACCCAGTACTTC.

As concerns this clone: The sample holds other DNA sequences that translate to the same CDR3. This chain connects TRBV5-1 to TRBJ2-3; 9 bases are shared with TRBD2. Germline V gene lookup returns CDR1 SGHRS and CDR2 YFSETQ. V gave up 0 bases and J gave up 1 base; unmatched junction bases: 0. The CDR3 sequence is 15 residues long. For the CDR3, the DNA is TGCGCCAGCAGCTTGGGACTAGCGGGCACAGATACGCAGTATTTT. It encodes CASSLGLAGTDTQYF.

The chain links TRBV7-8 to TRBJ1-1; D perhaps matches TRBD1 (5 bases). Germline lookup yields CDR1 SGHVS and CDR2 FQNEAQ. The CDR3 covers 16 residues. V was pared by 6 bases and J by 0 bases, with 17 bases between. The CDR3 DNA is TGTGCCAGCAGTCAATCCGACCCGGGGGTGAACACTGAAGCTTTCTTT. Its translation: CASSQSDPGVNTEAFF.

V usage is TRBV7-9 and J usage is TRBJ1-1, with D unresolved. The CDR3 is 16 residues long. The ends were cut back, 1 base at V and 4 bases at J, with 16 bases in the middle. Germline lookup yields CDR1 SEHNR and CDR2 FQNEAQ (reference sequence). CDR3 amino acids: CASSLVPSAGSTEAFF. In DNA form, the CDR3 reads TGTGCCAGCAGCTTAGTACCCTCCGCGGGGTCCACTGAAGCTTTCTTT.

This chain links TRBV29-1 with TRBJ2-7, with a possible D match to TRBD2 (6 bases). The CDR3 runs to 16 residues. V lost 4 bases and J 0 bases, leaving 19 bases between the germline ends. Germline V lookup: CDR1 SQVTM, CDR2 ANQGSEA. CDR3 protein: CSVGHVAGGNSYEQYF. CDR3 DNA: TGCAGCGTTGGCCATGTGGCGGGCGGGAACTCCTACGAGCAGTACTTC.

This rearrangement joins TRBV5-1 to TRBJ2-1; 7 nucleotides agree with TRBD2. Germline values: CDR1 SGHRS, CDR2 YFSETQ. The CDR3 contains 18 residues. Unmatched junction bases numbered 13, after V lost 4 bases and J lost 0 bases. The CDR3 spells CASSPSLSGSHSYNEQFF. CDR3 DNA sequence: TGCGCCAGCAGCCCCTCACTTAGCGGGTCTCACTCCTACAATGAGCAGTTCTTC. The whole variable domain, filled in from reference TRBV5-1 and TRBJ2-1, reads KAGVTQTPRYLIKTRGQQVTLSCSPISGHRSVSWYQQTPGQGLQFLFEYFSETQRNKGNFPGRFSGRQFSNSRSEMNVSTLELGDSALYLCASSPSLSGSHSYNEQFFGPGTRLTVL.

V usage is TRBV5-4 and J usage is TRBJ2-3, with D possibly TRBD2 on 6 matching bases. Between the trimmed V and J ends, which lost 2 bases and 4 bases, there was a span of 14 bases. The CDR3 has 15 amino acids. The germline V gene has CDR1 SGHNT and CDR2 YYREEE (reference sequence). CDR3 nucleotide sequence: TGTGCCAGCAGCTTTGGCGGGGTGGGCCCAGATACGCAGTATTTT. This encodes CASSFGGVGPDTQYF.

The CDR3 DNA is TGCGCCAGCAGCCGCATTCCAGGGGCAGGGGGGGCCACTGAAGCTTTCTTT. Translation gives CASSRIPGAGGATEAFF. The chain employs TRBV4-1 and TRBJ1-1; 7 bases agree with TRBD1. V shed 4 bases, J shed 4 bases, and the junction held 15 bases outside the gene matches. CDR3 size: 17 residues. In germline, CDR1 is MGHRA, CDR2 YSYEKL.

The chain is built from TRBV5-1 and TRBJ1-3; tentatively, D is TRBD1 (6 bases). CDR1 is SGHRS and CDR2 is YFSETQ in the germline V gene. V lost 4 bases and J lost 3, with 11 bases in between. The length of the CDR3 is 14 residues. CDR3 residues: CASSAQGIGNTIYF. The CDR3 nucleotides read TGCGCCAGCAGCGCACAGGGTATTGGAAACACCATATATTTT.

V and J are TRBV28 and TRBJ2-1; 8 bases are shared with TRBD2. The CDR3 is 15 residues long. Looked up from germline, CDR1 is MDHEN and CDR2 is SYDVKM. Trimming at V came to 4 bases and at J to 7 bases, leaving 9 bases not matched to a gene. The CDR3 sequence: CASSSAGLAVNEQFF. CDR3 sequence (DNA): TGTGCCAGCAGTTCCGCCGGACTAGCAGTAAATGAGCAGTTCTTC.

This clone was seen more than once but under ten times. The CDR3 loop is CASSTGNTEAFF. The CDR3 DNA reads as TGTGCCAGCAGTACCGGGAACACTGAAGCTTTCTTT. The chain uses TRBV6-1 and TRBJ1-1; D gene ambiguous. Trimming took off 5 bases at V and 1 base at J, with 5 bases between the two ends. The CDR3 length is 12 residues. The germline gives CDR1 MNHNS, CDR2 SASEGT.

The CDR3 is CASSFFRDGYTF. The CDR3 region has the DNA TGTGCCAGCAGTTTCTTCAGGGATGGCTACACCTTC. This chain links TRBV28 with TRBJ1-2, with TRBD1 as a possible D gene (5 bases). Germline-derived CDR1 and CDR2 are MDHEN and SYDVKM. This CDR3 is 12 amino acids long. Between the trimmed V and J ends, which lost 3 bases and 6 bases, there was a span of 8 bases.

The chain carries TRBV28 and TRBJ2-7; D is ambiguous. The germline CDR1 and CDR2 sequences are MDHEN and SYDVKM. The CDR3 covers 13 residues. V shed 7 bases and J shed 2 bases, with 12 bases lying between them. The CDR3 reads CASTPGQTYEQYF. The CDR3, as DNA: TGTGCCAGCACCCCCGGGCAAACCTACGAGCAGTACTTC.

The CDR3 sequence: CASSIELAGEAFF. CDR3 sequence (DNA): TGTGCCAGTAGTATAGAACTGGCCGGTGAAGCTTTCTTT. This chain connects TRBV19 to TRBJ1-1; D not certain. CDR1 is LNHDA, CDR2 SQIVND, per germline (reference sequence). V was pared by 0 bases and J by 7 bases, with 9 bases between. There are 13 residues in the CDR3.

The chain links TRBV9 to TRBJ2-1; the D gene is possibly TRBD2 (6 bases). V was shortened by 0 bases and J by 10 bases, with 23 bases between the two germline ends. The germline V gene has CDR1 SGDLS and CDR2 YYNGEE. The CDR3 is 17 amino acids. CDR3: CASSVDQTGLRIREQFF. The CDR3, as DNA: TGTGCCAGCAGCGTAGACCAGACGGGACTCAGGATCAGGGAGCAGTTCTTC.

V usage is TRBV5-4 and J usage is TRBJ2-7; a possible D gene is TRBD1 (5 bases). Germline loops: CDR1 SGHNT, CDR2 YYREEE (reference sequence). Trimming stripped 1 base from V and 6 bases from J, with 14 bases between. The CDR3 runs 14 residues. CDR3 sequence: CASSLTAKGLEQYF. In DNA, the CDR3 is TGTGCCAGCAGCTTGACAGCGAAGGGGCTCGAGCAGTACTTC.

The chain uses TRBV7-2 and TRBJ1-5; D gene unclear. V lost 2 bases to trimming and J lost 5 bases, with 16 bases between them. The CDR3 is made up of 16 amino acids. CDR1 is SGHTA and CDR2 is FQGNSA in the germline V gene. CDR3 DNA: TGTGCCAGCAGCTTATCCTTAAGCAGGCTTGATCAGCCCCAGCATTTT. This encodes CASSLSLSRLDQPQHF. The complete variable domain, with remaining parts taken from reference TRBV7-2 and TRBJ1-5, reads GAGVSQSPSNKVTEKGKDVELRCDPISGHTALYWYRQSLGQGLEFLIYFQGNSAPDKSGLPSDRFSAERTGGSVSTLTIQRTQQEDSAVYLCASSLSLSRLDQPQHFGDGTRLSIL.

This chain connects TRBV18 to TRBJ2-3; 8 nucleotides agree with TRBD2. V dropped 2 bases and J dropped 2; count of bases not matched to a gene: 6. This CDR3 comprises 16 residues. Germline CDR1 KGHSH, CDR2 LQKENI. The CDR3 sequence is CASSPTSGGPTDTQYF. CDR3 nucleotide sequence: TGTGCCAGCTCACCAACTAGCGGAGGACCCACAGATACGCAGTATTTT.

The chain is built from TRBV6-5 and TRBJ1-3, with 7 bases that match TRBD1. The V and J ends lost 0 bases and 5 bases, in that order; junction bases with no gene match: 4. The CDR3 sequence is 15 residues long. Germline assignment: CDR1 MNHEY and CDR2 SVGAGI. CDR3 nucleotides: TGTGCCAGCAGTTACTCTGGGGACAGTAGAAACACCATATATTTT. Translated: CASSYSGDSRNTIYF.

This chain uses TRBV7-9 with TRBJ2-7; D is undetermined. Germline lookup yields CDR1 SEHNR and CDR2 FQNEAQ (reference sequence). Trimming shortened V by 5 bases and J by 1 base, and 9 bases separated the two germline ends. This CDR3 region has 13 residues. The CDR3 here is CASSPDGSYEQYF. DNA of the CDR3: TGTGCCAGCAGCCCGGATGGGTCCTACGAGCAGTACTTC. Supplemented by reference TRBV7-9 and TRBJ2-7, the full variable domain reads DTGVSQNPRHKITKRGQNVTFRCDPISEHNRLYWYRQTLGQGPEFLTYFQNEAQLEKSRLLSDRFSAERPKGSFSTLEIQRTEQGDSAMYLCASSPDGSYEQYFGPGTRLTVT.

This chain uses TRBV18 with TRBJ1-5; D is unclear. The CDR3 totals 14 residues. V shed 0 bases and J shed 8 bases, with 11 bases lying between them. Germline V lookup: CDR1 KGHSH, CDR2 LQKENI. CDR3: CASSPPSGLEPQHF. CDR3 bases: TGTGCCAGCTCACCACCCTCGGGGTTAGAGCCCCAGCATTTT.